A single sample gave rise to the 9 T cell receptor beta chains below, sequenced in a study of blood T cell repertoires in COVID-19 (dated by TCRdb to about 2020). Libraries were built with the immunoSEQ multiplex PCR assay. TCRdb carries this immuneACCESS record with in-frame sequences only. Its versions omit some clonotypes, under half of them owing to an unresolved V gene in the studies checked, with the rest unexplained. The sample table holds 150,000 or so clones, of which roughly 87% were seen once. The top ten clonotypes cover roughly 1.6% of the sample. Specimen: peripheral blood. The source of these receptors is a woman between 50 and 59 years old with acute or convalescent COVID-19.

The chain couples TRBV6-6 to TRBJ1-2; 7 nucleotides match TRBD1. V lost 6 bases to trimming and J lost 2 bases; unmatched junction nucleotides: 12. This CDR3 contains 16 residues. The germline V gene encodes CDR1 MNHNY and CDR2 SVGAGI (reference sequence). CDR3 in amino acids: CASSDQGGQTNYGYTF. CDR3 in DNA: TGTGCCAGCAGCGATCAGGGGGGACAGACAAACTATGGCTACACCTTC.

CDR3 region: CASSPLETQYF. For the CDR3, the DNA is TGTGCCAGCAGCCCTCTAGAGACCCAGTACTTC. The chain links TRBV7-6 to TRBJ2-5; D gene ambiguous. Trimming shortened V by 5 bases and J by 4 bases, and 5 bases separated the two germline ends. Germline V gene lookup returns CDR1 SGHVS and CDR2 FNYEAQ. The CDR3 has 11 amino acids.

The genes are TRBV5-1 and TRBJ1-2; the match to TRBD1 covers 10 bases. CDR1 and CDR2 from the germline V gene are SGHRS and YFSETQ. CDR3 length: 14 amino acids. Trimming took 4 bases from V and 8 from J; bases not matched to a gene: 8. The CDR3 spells CASSPTGGEQGYTF. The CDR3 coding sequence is TGCGCCAGCAGCCCGACAGGGGGCGAGCAGGGCTACACCTTC.

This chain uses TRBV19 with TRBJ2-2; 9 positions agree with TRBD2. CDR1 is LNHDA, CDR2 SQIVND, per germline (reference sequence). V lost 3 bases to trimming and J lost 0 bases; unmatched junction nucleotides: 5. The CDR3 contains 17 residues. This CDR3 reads CASSMTSGYSNTGELFF. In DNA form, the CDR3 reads TGTGCCAGTAGTATGACTAGCGGATACTCGAACACCGGGGAGCTGTTTTTT.

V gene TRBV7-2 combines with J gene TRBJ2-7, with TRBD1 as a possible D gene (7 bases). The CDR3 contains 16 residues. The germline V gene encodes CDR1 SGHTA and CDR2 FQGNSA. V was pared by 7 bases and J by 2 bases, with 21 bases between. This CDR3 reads CASIRLGGGPPYEQYF. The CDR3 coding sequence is TGTGCCAGCATCCGACTAGGGGGCGGGCCACCCTACGAGCAGTACTTC.

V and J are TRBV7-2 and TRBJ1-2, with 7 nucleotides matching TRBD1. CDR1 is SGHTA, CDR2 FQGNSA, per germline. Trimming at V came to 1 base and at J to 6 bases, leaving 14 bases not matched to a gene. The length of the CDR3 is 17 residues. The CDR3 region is CASSLVGTNRGQNGYTF. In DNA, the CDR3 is TGTGCCAGCAGCTTAGTTGGGACCAACAGGGGCCAAAATGGCTACACCTTC.

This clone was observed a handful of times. CDR3 protein: CASSFWAGQPQHF. The CDR3 region has the DNA TGTGCCAGCAGCTTCTGGGCTGGTCAGCCCCAGCATTTT. This chain connects TRBV7-2 to TRBJ1-5, with D unclear. The CDR3 consists of 13 residues. CDR1 SGHTA and CDR2 FQGNSA come from the germline V gene. Trimming cost V 3 bases and J 6 bases, with 9 bases left between them.

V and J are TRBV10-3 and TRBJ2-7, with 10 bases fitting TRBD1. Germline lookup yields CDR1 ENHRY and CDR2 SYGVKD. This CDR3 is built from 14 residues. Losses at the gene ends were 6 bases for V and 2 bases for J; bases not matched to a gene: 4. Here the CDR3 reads CAISSGQGTYEQYF. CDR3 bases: TGTGCCATCAGCTCGGGACAGGGGACCTACGAGCAGTACTTC.

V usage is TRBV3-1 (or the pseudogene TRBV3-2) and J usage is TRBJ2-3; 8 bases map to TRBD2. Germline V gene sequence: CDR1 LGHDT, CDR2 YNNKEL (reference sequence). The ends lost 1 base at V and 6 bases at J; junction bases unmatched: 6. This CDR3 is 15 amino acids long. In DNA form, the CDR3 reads TGTGCCAGCAGCCAAGTACAGCGGGAGTCTGATACGCAGTATTTT. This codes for CASSQVQRESDTQYF.